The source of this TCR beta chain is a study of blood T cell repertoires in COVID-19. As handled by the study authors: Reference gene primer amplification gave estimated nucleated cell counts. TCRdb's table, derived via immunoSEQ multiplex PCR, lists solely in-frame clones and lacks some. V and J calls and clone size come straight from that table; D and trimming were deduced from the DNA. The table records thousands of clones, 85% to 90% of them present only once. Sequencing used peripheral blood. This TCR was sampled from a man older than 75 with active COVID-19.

CDR3 bases: TGCGCCAGCAGCTTGGAACAGGGCTATGGCTACACCTTC. Translation gives CASSLEQGYGYTF. This chain uses TRBV5-1 with TRBJ1-2; tentatively, D is TRBD1 (6 bases). V lost 0 bases, J lost 4 bases, and 7 bases lay in between. The CDR3 is made up of 13 amino acids. Germline V gene data show CDR1 as SGHRS and CDR2 as YFSETQ.